One sample yielded the 24 T cell receptor beta chains listed below, sequenced in a study of T-cell reconstitution after alpha-beta-depleted transplantation in children. Unique molecular identifiers featured in how the TCRbeta library was prepared. Each CDR3 protein is one row after TCRdb ran MiXCR on the PCR reads. The sample carries about 420,000 distinct CDR3 sequences, 16% recorded once. This specimen consisted of PBMCs, mostly from graft donor cells, obtained 360 days after TCRalphabeta/CD19-depleted stem cell transplant. The receptors were gathered from a boy under two years old who had a stem cell transplant for Wiskott-Aldrich syndrome, so the T cells may come from the graft donor.

In this sample, this clonotype turned up a few times. V and J are TRBV29-1 and TRBJ2-5, with D possibly matching TRBD2 (6 bases). Germline loops: CDR1 SQVTM, CDR2 ANQGSEA. This CDR3 has 12 residues. V was shortened by 4 bases and J by 4 bases, with 10 bases between the two germline ends. The CDR3 is CSVGLASETQYF. In DNA, the CDR3 is TGCAGCGTTGGCCTAGCGTCAGAGACCCAGTACTTC.

The genes are TRBV6-1 and TRBJ2-7; 9 nucleotides line up with TRBD1. This CDR3 is 14 amino acids long. Per the germline V gene, CDR1 is MNHNS and CDR2 is SASEGT. J lost 7 bases, V lost 6 bases, and 10 bases had no gene match. The CDR3 DNA reads as TGTGCCAGCAGCTTCGGACAGGGGCGCTGGGAGCAGTACTTC. Amino acids: CASSFGQGRWEQYF.

This rearrangement joins TRBV28 to TRBJ2-5, with D possibly TRBD2 on 5 matching bases. This CDR3 spans 12 amino acids. V was shortened by 5 bases and J by 5 bases, with 9 bases between the two germline ends. CDR1 and CDR2 (germline): MDHEN, SYDVKM. CDR3 in DNA: TGTGCCAGCAGTGACTATGGGGAGACCCAGTACTTC. Translation gives CASSDYGETQYF. The full variable domain, with the rest looked up from reference TRBV28 and TRBJ2-5, is DVKVTQSSRYLVKRTGEKVFLECVQDMDHENMFWYRQDPGLGLRLIYFSYDVKMKEKGDIPEGYSVSREKKERFSLILESASTNQTSMYLCASSDYGETQYFGPGTRLLVL.

This chain uses TRBV20-1 with TRBJ2-5; TRBD1 matches at 10 bases. Trimming at V came to 5 bases and at J to 4 bases, leaving 7 bases not matched to a gene. Germline values: CDR1 DFQATT, CDR2 SNEGSKA (reference sequence). The CDR3 runs to 14 residues. The CDR3 DNA reads TGCAGTGCTTGGACGGACAGGGGGGGAGAGACCCAGTACTTC. Amino acids: CSAWTDRGGETQYF.

This clonotype showed up just a few times. The gene calls are TRBV3-1 and TRBJ2-7, with no clear D. The V end was cut by 4 bases, the J end by 1 base, with 8 bases between. This CDR3 has 13 residues. CDR1 LGHDT and CDR2 YNNKEL come from the germline V gene (reference sequence). CDR3 region: CASSLFRSYEQYF. The CDR3 nucleotides are TGTGCCAGCAGCCTCTTCAGATCCTACGAGCAGTACTTC.

The chain carries TRBV5-1 and TRBJ2-1; 9 nucleotides match TRBD2. CDR1 SGHRS and CDR2 YFSETQ come from the germline V gene. After removal of 0 bases from V and 4 bases from J, the junction contained 2 bases not matched to a gene. The CDR3 consists of 15 residues. The CDR3 is CASSLVAGEYNEQFF. CDR3 nucleotide sequence: TGCGCCAGCAGCTTGGTAGCGGGGGAATACAATGAGCAGTTCTTC.

V gene TRBV5-1 combines with J gene TRBJ2-5, with D possibly TRBD1 on 5 matching bases. This CDR3 has 13 amino acids. Trimming removed 0 bases at V and 5 bases at J, with 8 bases between. Germline-derived CDR1 and CDR2 are SGHRS and YFSETQ. The CDR3 bases are TGCGCCAGCAGCTTGGAGGGGCTGGAGACCCAGTACTTC. It yields the protein CASSLEGLETQYF.

A single count supports this clonotype. V is TRBV5-1 and J is TRBJ1-6; TRBD1 matches at 7 bases. Unmatched junction bases numbered 8, after V lost 7 bases and J lost 10 bases. From germline, CDR1 is SGHRS and CDR2 YFSETQ. This CDR3 is built from 13 residues. The CDR3 loop is CASSIIQGSPLHF. CDR3 DNA sequence: TGCGCCAGCTCTATAATACAGGGGTCACCCCTCCACTTT.

The table lists this clonotype with a few counts. The chain's CDR3 is CSATSGGAEDTQYF. As DNA, the CDR3 is TGCAGTGCTACTAGCGGGGGGGCCGAAGATACGCAGTATTTT. This chain connects TRBV20-1 to TRBJ2-3; TRBD2 agrees at 12 bases. The length of the CDR3 is 14 residues. Germline V gene data show CDR1 as DFQATT and CDR2 as SNEGSKA (reference sequence). J gave up 5 bases and V 4 bases, and 4 bases lay outside the gene matches.

This clonotype was seen only a few times. The chain is built from TRBV20-1 and TRBJ2-1; D is perhaps TRBD2 (7 bases). The CDR3 is 15 residues long. Looked up from germline, CDR1 is DFQATT and CDR2 is SNEGSKA (reference sequence). Trimming took 6 bases from V and 6 from J, leaving 21 bases between them. The CDR3 region is CSAGRRGRGFNEQFF. The DNA of the CDR3 is TGCAGTGCCGGAAGGCGGGGGCGGGGGTTCAATGAGCAGTTCTTC.

The chain couples TRBV18 to TRBJ2-1; D is ambiguous. The CDR3 spans 14 residues. From germline, CDR1 is KGHSH and CDR2 LQKENI. V was shortened by 3 bases and J by 4 bases, with 10 bases between the two germline ends. The CDR3 coding sequence is TGTGCCAGCTCACCCCTGGGCATATACAATGAGCAGTTCTTC. Encoded protein: CASSPLGIYNEQFF.

Concerning this clonotype: The junction departs from germline at one end; a sequencing error may be responsible. This sequence joins TRBV10-3 and TRBJ2-1; a weak D match, TRBD1 (6 bases). Germline V lookup: CDR1 ENHRY, CDR2 SYGVKD. The CDR3 is 13 amino acids. CDR3 loop: CAVSRGSVNEQFF. The DNA for the CDR3 is TGTGCCGTCAGTAGGGGGAGTGTAAATGAGCAGTTCTTC.

J is TRBJ1-3 and V is TRBV19, with 9 bases identical to TRBD1. Germline V gene lookup returns CDR1 LNHDA and CDR2 SQIVND (reference sequence). Trimming removed 2 bases from V and 8 bases from J; junction bases left unmatched: 7. The CDR3 has 15 amino acids. The CDR3 loop is CASSIPGQGADTIYF. The CDR3 DNA follows: TGTGCCAGTAGTATACCGGGACAGGGAGCGGACACCATATATTTT.

This clonotype was seen a handful of times. This chain uses TRBV7-8 with TRBJ2-6; weak D call: TRBD1 (6 bases). The CDR3 is made up of 16 amino acids. V lost 1 base and J lost 1, with 8 bases in between. The germline CDR1 and CDR2 sequences are SGHVS and FQNEAQ. CDR3 sequence: CASSLDRASGANVLTF. The CDR3 DNA sequence: TGTGCCAGCAGCTTAGACAGGGCTTCTGGGGCCAACGTCCTGACTTTC. Based on the CDR3 plus reference TRBV7-8 and TRBJ2-6, the full variable domain is GAGVSQSPRYKVAKRGQDVALRCDPISGHVSLFWYQQALGQGPEFLTYFQNEAQLDKSGLPSDRFFAERPEGSVSTLKIQRTQQEDSAVYLCASSLDRASGANVLTFGAGSRLTVL.

This clonotype was picked up a small number of times. The chain carries TRBV28 and TRBJ2-5; D possibly corresponds to TRBD2 (5 bases). This CDR3 comprises 17 residues. CDR1 is MDHEN, CDR2 SYDVKM, per germline. V shed 3 bases and J shed 0 bases, with 17 bases lying between them. This CDR3 is CASSLRQEDPYQETQYF. As DNA, the CDR3 is TGTGCCAGCAGTTTGAGGCAGGAGGATCCCTACCAAGAGACCCAGTACTTC.

This chain links TRBV29-1 with TRBJ2-7; TRBD2 agrees at 8 bases. CDR3 length equals 14 residues. CDR1 is SQVTM, CDR2 ANQGSEA, per germline. Trimming removed 6 bases from V and 5 bases from J; junction bases left unmatched: 12. Here the CDR3 reads CSVFGGTRVDEQYF. The CDR3 nucleotides are TGCAGCGTCTTTGGCGGGACTAGGGTCGACGAGCAGTACTTC.

The rearrangement uses TRBV6-1 and TRBJ2-7; 13 bases align to TRBD2. This CDR3 region has 18 residues. Per the germline V gene, CDR1 is MNHNS and CDR2 is SASEGT. Trimming at V came to 6 bases and at J to 2 bases, leaving 13 bases not matched to a gene. CDR3 bases: TGTGCCAGCAGCCGACTAGCGGGGGGTCAACCTGGCCCCTACGAGCAGTACTTC. Translated, it gives CASSRLAGGQPGPYEQYF.

CDR3 nucleotide sequence: TGCAGTGCTAGAAGTGCGCGCTACGCGAACACTGAAGCTTTCTTT. Translating it yields CSARSARYANTEAFF. The chain is built from TRBV20-1 and TRBJ1-1; D uncertain. Trimming took 2 bases from V and 1 from J, leaving 14 bases between them. CDR1 and CDR2 from the germline V gene are DFQATT and SNEGSKA (reference sequence). This CDR3 spans 15 amino acids.

This clonotype was picked up a small number of times. The CDR3 is CASSTWDRGDANTGELFF. CDR3 in DNA: TGTGCCAGCAGCACCTGGGACAGGGGGGACGCGAACACCGGGGAGCTGTTTTTT. The rearrangement joins TRBV6-2 or TRBV6-3 to TRBJ2-2, with 11 positions matching TRBD1. The CDR3 is 18 residues long. V shed 6 bases, J shed 0 bases, and the junction held 9 bases outside the gene matches. Germline values: CDR1 MNHEY, CDR2 SVGEGT.

This clonotype was observed a handful of times. The rearrangement uses TRBV7-6 and TRBJ2-3; no clear D gene. This CDR3 has 15 residues. The germline V gene encodes CDR1 SGHVS and CDR2 FNYEAQ. V lost 2 bases and J 2 bases, leaving 11 bases between the germline ends. The CDR3 spells CASSLHRPATDTQYF. The CDR3 nucleotides are TGTGCCAGCAGCTTACATCGGCCAGCCACAGATACGCAGTATTTT.

This clonotype was counted only a few times. The rearrangement uses TRBV5-1 and TRBJ2-3, with D maybe TRBD1 (6 bases). This CDR3 comprises 15 residues. The V end was cut by 2 bases, the J end by 10 bases, with 20 bases between. Germline loops: CDR1 SGHRS, CDR2 YFSETQ. The CDR3 here is CASSFRDTLSLPQYF. For the CDR3, the DNA is TGCGCCAGCAGCTTCCGGGACACTCTGTCTCTTCCGCAGTATTTT.

The V gene is TRBV10-1, the J gene TRBJ2-1; 10 bases agree with TRBD1. This CDR3 spans 14 amino acids. The germline CDR1 and CDR2 sequences are WNHNN and SYGVQD (reference sequence). V lost 6 bases, J lost 4 bases, and 3 bases stayed unmatched. The CDR3 region has the DNA TGCGCCAGCAGGATGGACAGGGGGTACAATGAGCAGTTCTTC. Protein sequence: CASRMDRGYNEQFF.

The chain carries TRBV19 and TRBJ2-6; D ambiguous. CDR1 is LNHDA and CDR2 is SQIVND in the germline V gene (reference sequence). Trimming stripped 4 bases from V and 2 bases from J, with 18 bases between. The CDR3 is made up of 18 amino acids. The CDR3 region is CASSSRPTPGTGANVLTF. CDR3 nucleotides: TGTGCCAGTAGTAGCCGACCCACTCCGGGCACTGGGGCCAACGTCCTGACTTTC.

The chain employs TRBV7-2 and TRBJ2-3; no clear D gene. The CDR3 totals 15 residues. Germline CDR1 is SGHTA and CDR2 is FQGNSA. Trimming stripped 2 bases from V and 2 bases from J, with 11 bases between. CDR3 DNA: TGTGCCAGCAGCTTACTAGGGCCTCTCACAGATACGCAGTATTTT. Amino acids: CASSLLGPLTDTQYF.